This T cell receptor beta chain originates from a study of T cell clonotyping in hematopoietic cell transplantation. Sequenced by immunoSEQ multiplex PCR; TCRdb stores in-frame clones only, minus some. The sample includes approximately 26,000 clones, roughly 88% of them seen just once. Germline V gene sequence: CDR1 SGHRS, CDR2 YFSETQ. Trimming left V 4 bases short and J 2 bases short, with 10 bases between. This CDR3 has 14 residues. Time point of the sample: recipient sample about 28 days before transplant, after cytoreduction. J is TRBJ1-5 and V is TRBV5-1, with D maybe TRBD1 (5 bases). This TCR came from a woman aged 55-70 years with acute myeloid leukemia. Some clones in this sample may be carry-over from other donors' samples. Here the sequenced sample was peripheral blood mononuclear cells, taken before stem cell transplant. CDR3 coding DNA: TGCGCCAGCAGCCCTGGGACCGGCAATCAGCCCCAGCATTTT. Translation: CASSPGTGNQPQHF.